This is a list of T cell receptor beta chains from one sample in a study of blood T cell repertoires in COVID-19. The protocol was immunoSEQ multiplex PCR, while the TCRdb copy is restricted to in-frame clones and leaves out a portion. Of around 40,000 clones listed, about 89% are singletons. Sequencing used peripheral blood. Receptor source: a man aged 50-59 years with active COVID-19. CDR3s leave out the opening cysteine and the closing phenylalanine or tryptophan.

AISEYVRNEQF	TRBJ2-1	TRBV10-3
ASSPRDRNTGELF	TRBJ2-2	TRBV7-9
ASSPRTSGSTDTQY	TRBJ2-3	TRBV5-1
ASSSGTSGGRTGELF	TRBJ2-2	TRBV9
ASSVEWGDSYEQY	TRBJ2-7	TRBV9
ASSLTGRGPQH	TRBJ1-5	TRBV12-3/TRBV12-4
ASSRDNVYGYT	TRBJ1-2	TRBV27
ASSSRSWDEQY	TRBJ2-7	TRBV6-2/TRBV6-3
ASSLAETRPTGELF	TRBJ2-2	TRBV11-2
ASSFSPLLAGERFDEQF	TRBJ2-1	TRBV7-9
ASSLWPTGTSYEQY	TRBJ2-7	TRBV28
ASSIGGDTGELF	TRBJ2-2	TRBV19
ASTKRAGSPSYNEQF	TRBJ2-1	TRBV4-1
ASRSETGVTGANVLT	TRBJ2-6	TRBV3-1/TRBV3-2
ASSRTGGREKLF	TRBJ1-4	TRBV2
ASSPSGGVAGANVLT	TRBJ2-6	TRBV3-1/TRBV3-2
ASSLGSSGGHNEQF	TRBJ2-1	TRBV5-4
ASRSGAPNQPQH	TRBJ1-5	TRBV28
ASSPGLGAYEQY	TRBJ2-7	TRBV5-1
ASSAREVGEQF	TRBJ2-1	TRBV19
ASSQEGQIQLNSPLH	TRBJ1-6	TRBV14
AWSTGIQNTEAF	TRBJ1-1	TRBV30
ASSLNPGHLQETQY	TRBJ2-5	TRBV11-2
ASSQRAAARYNEQF	TRBJ2-1	TRBV3-1/TRBV3-2
ASSSQGNANEKLF	TRBJ1-4	TRBV5-1
AWRVIVEAF	TRBJ1-1	TRBV30
ASSVGLADSYEQY	TRBJ2-7	TRBV9
ASNLAGGGEQF	TRBJ2-1	TRBV4-1
ATSRGLPLSGANVLT	TRBJ2-6	TRBV15